Included here is one TCR beta chain sequence, with context. The antigen is unknown. The data were taken from a study of T cell responses to AZD1222 COVID-19 vaccine. Whole-study results and caveats: Reports say nearly half of spike-specific TCRs go after unmutated variant regions. Receipt of two AZD1222 doses was followed by a rise in Spike-specific TCR breadth and depth. Seropositive status at baseline applied to only 6 or 7 AZD1222 recipients. A mostly white British donor set with more females was recruited, and clonal diversity was possibly underestimated.

Using immunoSEQ multiplex PCR, the repertoire was profiled, and TCRdb retains in-frame clones only, with some absent. This sample has about 170,000 clones, with about 89% found just once. Between the trimmed V and J ends, which lost 6 bases and 8 bases, there was a span of 16 bases. The CDR3 sequence is 14 residues long. CDR1 MNHEY and CDR2 SMNVEV come from the germline V gene (reference sequence). This clonotype was sampled from an adult in good health. Sequenced material: peripheral blood, taken on day 0 of AZD1222 vaccination. The J gene is TRBJ1-4, the V gene TRBV27, with D possibly being TRBD1 (5 bases). CDR3 in amino acids: CASSPIIGAEKLFF. For the CDR3, the DNA is TGTGCCAGCAGCCCCATAATAGGGGCGGAAAAACTGTTTTTT.